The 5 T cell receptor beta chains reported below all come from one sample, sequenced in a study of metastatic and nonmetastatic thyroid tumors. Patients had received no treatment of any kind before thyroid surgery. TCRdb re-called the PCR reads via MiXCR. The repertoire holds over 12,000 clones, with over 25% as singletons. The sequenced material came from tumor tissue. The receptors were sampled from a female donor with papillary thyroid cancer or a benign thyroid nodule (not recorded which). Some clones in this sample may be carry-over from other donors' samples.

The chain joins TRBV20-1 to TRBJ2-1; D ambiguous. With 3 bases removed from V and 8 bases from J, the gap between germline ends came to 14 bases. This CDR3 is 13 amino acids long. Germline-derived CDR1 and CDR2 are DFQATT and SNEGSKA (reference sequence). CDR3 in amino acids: CSASKRSADEQFF. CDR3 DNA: TGCAGTGCTAGTAAGAGGTCGGCGGATGAGCAGTTCTTC.

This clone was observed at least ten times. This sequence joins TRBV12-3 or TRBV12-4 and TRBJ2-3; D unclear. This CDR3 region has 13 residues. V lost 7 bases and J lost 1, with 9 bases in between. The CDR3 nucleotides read TGTGCCAGCACCACCCTCGGCACAGATACGCAGTATTTT. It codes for CASTTLGTDTQYF.

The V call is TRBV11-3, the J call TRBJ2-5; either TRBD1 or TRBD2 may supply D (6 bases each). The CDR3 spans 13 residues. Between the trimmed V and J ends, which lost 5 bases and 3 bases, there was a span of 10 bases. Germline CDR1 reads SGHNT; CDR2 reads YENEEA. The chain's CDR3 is CASSRGLEETQYF. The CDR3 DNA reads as TGTGCCAGCAGCCGGGGGCTCGAAGAGACCCAGTACTTC. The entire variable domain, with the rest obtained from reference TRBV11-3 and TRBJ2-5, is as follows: EAGVVQSPRYKIIEKKQPVAFWCNPISGHNTLYWYLQNLGQGPELLIRYENEEAVDDSQLPKDRFSAERLKGVDSTLKIQPAELGDSAVYLCASSRGLEETQYFGPGTRLLVL.

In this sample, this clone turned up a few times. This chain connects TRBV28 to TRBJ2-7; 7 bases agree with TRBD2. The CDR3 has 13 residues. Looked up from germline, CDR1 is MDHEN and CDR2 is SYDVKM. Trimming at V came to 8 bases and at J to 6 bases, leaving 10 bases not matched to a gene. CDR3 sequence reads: CASARGRRSEQYF. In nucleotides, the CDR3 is TGTGCCAGCGCCCGCGGGAGAAGATCCGAGCAGTACTTC.

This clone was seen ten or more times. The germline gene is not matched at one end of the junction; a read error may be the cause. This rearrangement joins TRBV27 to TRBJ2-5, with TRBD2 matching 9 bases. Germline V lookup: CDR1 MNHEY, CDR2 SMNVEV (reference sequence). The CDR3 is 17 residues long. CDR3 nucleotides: TGTGCCAGTAGTTTCCGCACCGGGACTAGCTTATTAGAGACCCAGTGCTTC. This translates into CASSFRTGTSLLETQCF.